The 26 T cell receptor beta chains given below trace back to one sample, sequenced in a study of vaccination and CD4 T cells after COVID-19. Their antigens are not known. The treatment was: roughly ten-day PBMC culture with coronavirus spike peptide pools or control peptides (ViraFEST assay). Ahead of the COVID-19 pandemic (2011-2018), the CD4+ T cells of the unexposed donor were collected. Researchers used the Oncomine TCR Beta short-read assay to sequence DNA from cultured CD4+ T cells. TCRdb analysed the PCR reads with MiXCR anew, one entry per CDR3 protein. The sample records 3,500 to 4,500 distinct CDR3 sequences, 30% to 45% being singletons. Sequencing was carried out using CD4+ T cells from blood, cultured in vitro. The receptors here all came from a human donor in good health.

This clonotype was detected a few times. This chain uses TRBV7-9 with TRBJ1-4, with a possible D match to TRBD1 (5 bases). There are 14 residues in the CDR3. V was cut by 3 bases and J by 8 bases, with 13 bases left in between. Germline-derived CDR1 and CDR2 are SEHNR and FQNEAQ (reference sequence). The CDR3 coding sequence is TGTGCCAGCAGCTTCAGTGAGGAGGGGGAAAAACTGTTTTTT. Amino acid sequence: CASSFSEEGEKLFF.

This rearrangement joins TRBV29-1 to TRBJ1-5; D call uncertain. V was pared by 0 bases and J by 4 bases, with 10 bases between. Germline V lookup: CDR1 SQVTM, CDR2 ANQGSEA. There are 14 residues in the CDR3. CDR3 DNA: TGCAGCGTTGAAGAGGGAGGAGGTAATCAGCCCCAGCATTTT. Amino acid sequence: CSVEEGGGNQPQHF.

This clonotype was seen a single time. One junction end does not reproduce the germline sequence, and a read error may be involved. The chain is built from TRBV15 and TRBJ2-3; a possible D gene is TRBD1 (5 bases). CDR3 size: 12 residues. Germline V gene data show CDR1 as LNHNV and CDR2 as YYDKDF (reference sequence). The CDR3 here is CATGHLRDTRYF. In nucleotides, the CDR3 is TGTGCCACCGGACATCTGCGAGATACGCGGTATTTT.

The chain has TRBV11-1 and TRBJ1-1, with 7 bases fitting TRBD1. This CDR3 comprises 13 residues. The germline V gene encodes CDR1 SGHAT and CDR2 FQDESV (reference sequence). V lost 4 bases and J lost 3; bases outside the gene matches: 2. CDR3 in DNA: TGTGCCAGCAGCTGGACAGGAGACACTGAAGCTTTCTTT. Translation: CASSWTGDTEAFF.

This clonotype was recorded a few times. The chain is built from TRBV30 and TRBJ1-5; D not certain. V lost 8 bases and J lost 6, with 14 bases in between. The CDR3 totals 12 residues. Per the germline V gene, CDR1 is GTSNPN and CDR2 is SVGIG (reference sequence). CDR3 residues: CAVGSLGQPQHF. Written as DNA, the CDR3 is TGTGCCGTAGGCAGTCTCGGTCAGCCCCAGCATTTT.

The CDR3: CATSSTKDRKGTIQPQHF. CDR3 DNA: TGTGCCACCAGCAGCACTAAAGATCGGAAAGGTACAATTCAGCCCCAGCATTTT. V is TRBV15 and J is TRBJ1-5; D not certain. Germline CDR1 and CDR2: LNHNV and YYDKDF (reference sequence). This CDR3 has 18 residues. Trimming took off 3 bases at V and 6 bases at J, with 24 bases between the two ends.

This clonotype was seen a few times. The J gene is TRBJ1-5, the V gene TRBV19; TRBD1 matches at 7 bases. This CDR3 has 12 residues. Germline V gives CDR1 LNHDA, CDR2 SQIVND (reference sequence). V lost 5 bases and J lost 11; bases outside the gene matches: 6. The CDR3 region is CASSVPTGTQHF. The DNA of the CDR3 is TGTGCCAGTAGTGTCCCGACAGGGACCCAGCATTTT.

The chain combines TRBV19 with TRBJ2-6, with D perhaps matching TRBD1 (5 bases). V was pared by 7 bases and J by 0 bases, with 22 bases between. This CDR3 is built from 19 residues. The germline V gene has CDR1 LNHDA and CDR2 SQIVND (reference sequence). The CDR3 spells CASTGVWGRAHSGANVLTF. The CDR3 nucleotides are TGTGCCAGTACTGGGGTTTGGGGCAGGGCCCACTCTGGGGCCAACGTCCTGACTTTC.

This clonotype was counted only a few times. The CDR3 reads CSATKTSGRQDYEQYF. As DNA, the CDR3 is TGCAGTGCTACAAAAACTAGCGGGCGACAAGACTACGAGCAGTACTTC. V usage is TRBV20-1 and J usage is TRBJ2-7, with 9 bases identical to TRBD2. Germline V gene lookup returns CDR1 DFQATT and CDR2 SNEGSKA (reference sequence). Trimming cost V 4 bases and J 3 bases; bases outside gene matches: 13. This CDR3 has 16 amino acids.

The J gene is TRBJ1-5, the V gene TRBV19; 9 bases agree with TRBD1. Trimming at V came to 3 bases and at J to 7 bases, leaving 4 bases not matched to a gene. From germline, CDR1 is LNHDA and CDR2 SQIVND (reference sequence). The CDR3 is 14 amino acids. The CDR3 sequence: CASSITGGGQPQHF. The CDR3 DNA reads TGTGCCAGTAGTATCACAGGGGGCGGACAGCCCCAGCATTTT.

The rearrangement links TRBV5-4 to TRBJ2-2; TRBD1 matches 9 bases. The CDR3 is 18 amino acids. CDR1 and CDR2 (germline): SGHNT, YYREEE (reference sequence). The V gene end was trimmed by 1 base and the J gene end by 2 bases; junction bases not matched to a gene: 9. The CDR3 sequence: CASSLRGTGMGNTGELFF. Here the CDR3 DNA reads TGTGCCAGCAGCTTGCGCGGGACAGGGATGGGTAACACCGGGGAGCTGTTTTTT.

This clonotype was counted only a few times. The V and J genes are TRBV6-5 and TRBJ1-5; D is ambiguous. The V and J ends lost 0 bases and 6 bases respectively, with 18 bases between them. This CDR3 contains 17 residues. Germline-derived CDR1 and CDR2 are MNHEY and SVGAGI. As DNA, the CDR3 is TGTGCCAGCAGTTACTCGACTCGGTATGGGTGGGGTCAGCCCCAGCATTTT. It codes for CASSYSTRYGWGQPQHF.

Remarks on this clonotype: Germline and junction disagree at one end, which may indicate a read error. The chain carries TRBV15 and TRBJ2-1, with TRBD2 identical over 7 bases. The CDR3 consists of 15 residues. Germline lookup yields CDR1 LNHNV and CDR2 YYDKDF (reference sequence). CDR3 nucleotide sequence: TGCGCCACCAGCAGAGAGCGGGGCTCCTACGATGAGCAGTTCTTC. As protein: CATSRERGSYDEQFF. Together with reference TRBV15 and TRBJ2-1, the CDR3 gives the full variable domain: DAMVIQNPRYQVTQFGKPVTLSCSQTLNHNVMYWYQQKSSQAPKLLFHYYDKDFNNEADTPDNFQSRRPNTSFCFLDIRSPGLGDTAMYLCATSRERGSYDEQFFGPGTRLTVL.

The rearrangement uses TRBV18 and TRBJ1-3; 7 bases line up with TRBD1. Germline CDR1 reads KGHSH; CDR2 reads LQKENI. V lost 4 bases and J lost 3; bases outside the gene matches: 6. This CDR3 is built from 15 residues. The CDR3 protein is CASSRNTGDGNTIYF. The CDR3 DNA reads as TGTGCCAGCTCACGAAATACAGGGGATGGAAACACCATATATTTT.

This clonotype came up a few times. The V gene is TRBV11-2, the J gene TRBJ1-2, with D possibly TRBD1 on 6 matching bases. V shed 4 bases and J shed 5 bases, with 11 bases lying between them. Germline V gene data show CDR1 as SGHAT and CDR2 as FQNNGV. The CDR3 covers 13 residues. DNA for the CDR3: TGTGCCAGCAGCTCCACAGGGTATTATGGCTACACCTTC. It translates to CASSSTGYYGYTF.

This chain uses TRBV9 with TRBJ1-2; tentative D call: TRBD1 (5 bases). CDR3 length equals 12 residues. Germline values: CDR1 SGDLS, CDR2 YYNGEE. Between the trimmed V and J ends, which lost 3 bases and 5 bases, there was a span of 8 bases. The CDR3 DNA reads TGTGCCAGCAGCGAGACAGATTATGGCTACACCTTC. As protein: CASSETDYGYTF.

This clonotype appeared a few times. The genes are TRBV6-1 and TRBJ1-1; 12 bases are shared with TRBD1. This CDR3 comprises 17 residues. The junction had 12 bases not matched to a gene; V was cut back by 6 bases and J by 4 bases. Germline V gene lookup returns CDR1 MNHNS and CDR2 SASEGT. The CDR3 spells CASSFPGDRGRGTEAFF. In DNA form, the CDR3 reads TGTGCCAGCAGCTTTCCAGGGGACAGGGGGCGAGGCACTGAAGCTTTCTTT.

This clonotype was seen more than once but under ten times. The chain combines TRBV20-1 with TRBJ2-5; D unresolved. The CDR3 spans 11 residues. In germline, CDR1 is DFQATT, CDR2 SNEGSKA (reference sequence). Trimming took 7 bases from V and 5 from J, leaving 11 bases between them. Here the CDR3 reads CSGRFMETQYF. CDR3 DNA: TGCAGTGGTCGGTTTATGGAGACCCAGTACTTC.

The chain joins TRBV2 to TRBJ1-5, with TRBD1 as a possible D gene (5 bases). The V end lost 2 bases, the J end lost 5 bases, and 13 bases lay between the germline ends. The CDR3 runs 15 residues. Germline-derived CDR1 and CDR2 are SNHLY and FYNNEI. Here the CDR3 reads CASSERGRWDQPQHF. DNA of the CDR3: TGTGCCAGCAGTGAACGGGGCAGGTGGGATCAGCCCCAGCATTTT.

This clonotype was detected only once. This chain uses TRBV6-1 with TRBJ2-2; D may be TRBD1 or TRBD2 (5 bases each). V was pared by 10 bases and J by 4 bases, with 16 bases between. In germline, CDR1 is MNHNS, CDR2 SASEGT. The CDR3 extends over 14 amino acids. In DNA, the CDR3 is TGTGCCACCATCATAGAGGGGTTCACCGGGGAGCTGTTTTTT. Its protein product is CATIIEGFTGELFF.

This clonotype was observed a few times. The chain uses TRBV12-3 or TRBV12-4 and TRBJ2-6; 7 bases agree with TRBD2. V lost 4 bases and J lost 0; bases outside the gene matches: 6. There are 17 residues in the CDR3. The CDR3 nucleotides are TGTGCCAGCAGTTGGGGAGGGGCCCTCTCTGGGGCCAACGTCCTGACTTTC. This sequence encodes CASSWGGALSGANVLTF.

The chain recombines TRBV27 with TRBJ1-5, with D uncertain. The CDR3 totals 16 residues. Germline assignment: CDR1 MNHEY and CDR2 SMNVEV (reference sequence). The germline V and J ends were trimmed by 5 bases and 8 bases, with 22 bases remaining between them. The CDR3 bases are TGTGCCAGCAGTCCCGACTCAGACCGCACTCGAGAGCCCCAGCATTTT. This codes for CASSPDSDRTREPQHF.

This clonotype has only a few counts. The junction and the germline gene differ at one end; a read error may be behind it. The V and J genes are TRBV15 and TRBJ1-6; TRBD1 matches 9 bases. The CDR3 is 14 amino acids. Germline V gene sequence: CDR1 LNHNV, CDR2 YYDKDF (reference sequence). Written as DNA, the CDR3 is TGTGCTACCAGCACTGGACAGGGGTATTCACCCCTCCACTTT. It encodes CATSTGQGYSPLHF.

V gene TRBV7-9 combines with J gene TRBJ1-2, with D perhaps matching TRBD1 (5 bases). Deletions cut 3 bases from V and 4 bases from J, with 21 bases between. CDR3 length: 17 residues. From germline, CDR1 is SEHNR and CDR2 FQNEAQ (reference sequence). CDR3 region: CASSFNNVGIGTYGYTF. The CDR3 DNA reads as TGTGCCAGCAGCTTCAATAATGTGGGGATTGGGACCTATGGCTACACCTTC.

A few counts support this clonotype. The chain couples TRBV4-1 to TRBJ1-2; the D is unclear. This CDR3 contains 12 residues. Germline loops: CDR1 MGHRA, CDR2 YSYEKL. Trimming pared 0 bases from V and 8 bases from J, leaving 7 bases between. The CDR3 loop reads CASSQDLTGYTF. The CDR3 DNA reads TGCGCCAGCAGCCAAGATCTTACGGGCTACACCTTC.

This clonotype was seen a few times. The chain employs TRBV6-5 and TRBJ1-1; possibly TRBD1 for D (6 bases). The CDR3 is 14 residues long. V was shortened by 2 bases and J by 0 bases, with 7 bases between the two germline ends. Germline values: CDR1 MNHEY, CDR2 SVGAGI. The CDR3 coding sequence is TGTGCCAGCAGTTACGGACAGATGAACACTGAAGCTTTCTTT. This encodes CASSYGQMNTEAFF.